This paragraph reports one T cell receptor beta chain. This sequence may be a read error, since a much larger clone differs from it by one base. Absent ophthalmopathy progression within 18 months defined stable Graves' hyperthyroidism. V dropped 8 bases and J dropped 2 bases, with 16 bases sitting between them. CDR1 is ENHRY and CDR2 is SYGVKD in the germline V gene. The CDR3 extends over 16 amino acids. RNA transcripts yielded amplified TCR beta CDR3 regions. In the first-round RT-PCR of the TCR CDR3, the HTBI primer set was used. TCRdb processed the multiplex PCR reads anew with MiXCR; each CDR3 protein has one entry. The table has hundreds of thousands of distinct CDR3 sequences, about 12% seen once. The data originate from a study of T cells in Graves' hyperthyroidism and ophthalmopathy.

What was sequenced was blood. The source is a woman under 30 with Graves' hyperthyroidism. The chain links TRBV10-3 to TRBJ1-6; tentatively, D is TRBD1 (5 bases). In DNA form, the CDR3 reads TGTGCCATCGGTAAGACAGTCGTCACCTATAATTCACCCCTCCACTTT. Its protein is CAIGKTVVTYNSPLHF.